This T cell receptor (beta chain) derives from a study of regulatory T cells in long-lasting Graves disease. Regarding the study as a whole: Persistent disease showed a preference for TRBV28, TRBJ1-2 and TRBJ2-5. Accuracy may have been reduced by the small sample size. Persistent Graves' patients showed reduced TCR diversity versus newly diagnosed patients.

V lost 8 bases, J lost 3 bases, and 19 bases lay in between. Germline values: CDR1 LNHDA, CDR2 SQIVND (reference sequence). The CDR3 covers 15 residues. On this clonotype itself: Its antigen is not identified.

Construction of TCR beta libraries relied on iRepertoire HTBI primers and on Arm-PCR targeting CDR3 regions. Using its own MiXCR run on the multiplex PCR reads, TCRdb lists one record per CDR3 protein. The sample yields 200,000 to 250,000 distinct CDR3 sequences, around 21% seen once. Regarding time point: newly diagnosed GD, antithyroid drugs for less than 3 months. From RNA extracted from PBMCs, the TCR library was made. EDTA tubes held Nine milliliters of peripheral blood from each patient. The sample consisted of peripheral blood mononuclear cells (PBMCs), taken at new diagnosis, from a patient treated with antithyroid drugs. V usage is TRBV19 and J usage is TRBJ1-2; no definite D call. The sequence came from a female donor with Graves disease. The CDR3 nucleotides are TGTGCCAGTCGAGATGCGCAGATAGACCACTATGGCTACACCTTC. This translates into CASRDAQIDHYGYTF.